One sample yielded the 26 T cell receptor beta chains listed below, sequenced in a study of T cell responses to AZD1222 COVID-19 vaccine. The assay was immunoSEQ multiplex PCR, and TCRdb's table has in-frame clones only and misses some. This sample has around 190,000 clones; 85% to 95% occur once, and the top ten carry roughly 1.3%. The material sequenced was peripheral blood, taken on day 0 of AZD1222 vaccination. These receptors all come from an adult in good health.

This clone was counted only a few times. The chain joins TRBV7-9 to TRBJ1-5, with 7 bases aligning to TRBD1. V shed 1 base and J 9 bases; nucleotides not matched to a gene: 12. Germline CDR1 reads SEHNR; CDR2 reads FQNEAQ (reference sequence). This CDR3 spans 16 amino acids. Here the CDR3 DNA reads TGTGCCAGCAGCTTAGATATAGGGACAGTTCGAGGGCCCCAGCATTTT. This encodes CASSLDIGTVRGPQHF.

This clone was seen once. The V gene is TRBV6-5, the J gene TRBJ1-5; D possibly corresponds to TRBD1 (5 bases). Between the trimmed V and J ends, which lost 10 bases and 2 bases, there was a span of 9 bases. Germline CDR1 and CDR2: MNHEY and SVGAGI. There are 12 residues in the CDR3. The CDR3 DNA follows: TGTGCCACCTTGGGGGGCAATCAGCCCCAGCATTTT. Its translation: CATLGGNQPQHF.

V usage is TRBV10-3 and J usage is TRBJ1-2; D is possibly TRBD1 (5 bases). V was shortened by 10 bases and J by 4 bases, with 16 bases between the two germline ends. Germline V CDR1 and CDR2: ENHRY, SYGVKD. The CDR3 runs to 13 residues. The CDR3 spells CATDQGLGYGYTF. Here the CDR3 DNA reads TGTGCCACAGATCAGGGACTCGGCTATGGCTACACCTTC.

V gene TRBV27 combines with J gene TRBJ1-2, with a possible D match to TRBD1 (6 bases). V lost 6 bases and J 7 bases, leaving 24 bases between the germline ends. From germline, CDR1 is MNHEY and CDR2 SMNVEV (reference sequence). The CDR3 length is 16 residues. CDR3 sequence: CASSPRGNDQGSGYTF. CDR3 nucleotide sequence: TGTGCCAGCAGCCCTCGAGGGAATGACCAGGGGAGTGGCTACACCTTC.

In DNA, the CDR3 is TGTGCCAGCAGACCCCCCGGGGGGCCCACTGAAGCTTTCTTT. Translated, it gives CASRPPGGPTEAFF. The rearrangement joins TRBV6-6 to TRBJ1-1; D possibly corresponds to TRBD1 (6 bases). V was shortened by 6 bases and J by 4 bases, with 15 bases between the two germline ends. Germline V gene lookup returns CDR1 MNHNY and CDR2 SVGAGI (reference sequence). The CDR3 has 14 residues.

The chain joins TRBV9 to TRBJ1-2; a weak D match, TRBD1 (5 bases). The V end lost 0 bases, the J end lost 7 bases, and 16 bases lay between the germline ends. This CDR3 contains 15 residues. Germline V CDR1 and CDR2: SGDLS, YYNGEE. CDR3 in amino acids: CASSVGFGGVGGYTF. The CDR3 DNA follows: TGTGCCAGCAGCGTAGGGTTTGGGGGAGTTGGTGGCTACACCTTC.

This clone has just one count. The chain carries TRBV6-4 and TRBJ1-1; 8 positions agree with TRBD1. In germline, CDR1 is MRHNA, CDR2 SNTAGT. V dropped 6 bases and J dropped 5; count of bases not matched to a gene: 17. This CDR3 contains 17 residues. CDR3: CASSPNGPDRGATEAFF. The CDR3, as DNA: TGTGCCAGCAGCCCCAACGGACCCGACAGGGGAGCTACTGAAGCTTTCTTT.

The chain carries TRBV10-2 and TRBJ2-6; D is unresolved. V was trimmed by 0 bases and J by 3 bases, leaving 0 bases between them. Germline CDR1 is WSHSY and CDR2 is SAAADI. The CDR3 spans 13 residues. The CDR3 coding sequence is TGCGCCAGCAGTGAGTCTGGGGCCAACGTCCTGACTTTC. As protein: CASSESGANVLTF.

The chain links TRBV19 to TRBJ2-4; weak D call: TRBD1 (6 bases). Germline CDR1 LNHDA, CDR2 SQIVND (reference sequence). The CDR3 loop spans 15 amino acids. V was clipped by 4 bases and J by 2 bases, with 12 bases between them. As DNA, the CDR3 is TGTGCCAGTAGTACCACCGACAGGACCAAAAACATTCAGTACTTC. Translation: CASSTTDRTKNIQYF.

CDR3 amino acids: CASSTIGGQGPSGYGYTF. CDR3 nucleotide sequence: TGTGCCAGCAGCACGATAGGGGGACAGGGTCCCTCGGGATATGGCTACACCTTC. The chain recombines TRBV28 with TRBJ1-2; 9 nucleotides line up with TRBD1. After removal of 6 bases from V and 5 bases from J, the junction contained 19 bases not matched to a gene. Germline-derived CDR1 and CDR2 are MDHEN and SYDVKM. CDR3 length: 18 residues.

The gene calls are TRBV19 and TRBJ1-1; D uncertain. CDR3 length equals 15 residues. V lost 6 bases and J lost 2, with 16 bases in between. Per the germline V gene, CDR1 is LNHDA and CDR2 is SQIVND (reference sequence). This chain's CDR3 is CASRIRSVGNTEAFF. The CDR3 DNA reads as TGTGCCAGTAGGATACGGTCGGTAGGAAACACTGAAGCTTTCTTT.

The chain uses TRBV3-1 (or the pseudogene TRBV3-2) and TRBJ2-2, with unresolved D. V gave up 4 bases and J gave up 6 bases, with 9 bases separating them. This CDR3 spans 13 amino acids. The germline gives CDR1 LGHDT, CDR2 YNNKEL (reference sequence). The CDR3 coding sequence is TGTGCCAGCAGCCGCCGACAACCCGGGGAGCTGTTTTTT. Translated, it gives CASSRRQPGELFF.

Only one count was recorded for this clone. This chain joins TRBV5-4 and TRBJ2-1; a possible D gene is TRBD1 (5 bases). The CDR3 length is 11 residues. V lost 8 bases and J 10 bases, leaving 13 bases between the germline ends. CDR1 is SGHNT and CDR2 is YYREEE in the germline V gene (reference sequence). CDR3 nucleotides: TGTGCCAGTTCCCAGGGAATCGAGCAGTTCTTC. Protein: CASSQGIEQFF.

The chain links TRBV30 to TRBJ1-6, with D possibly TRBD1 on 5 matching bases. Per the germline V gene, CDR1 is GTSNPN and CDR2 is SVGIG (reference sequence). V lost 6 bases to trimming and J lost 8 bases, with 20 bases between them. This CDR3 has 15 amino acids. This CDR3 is CACPREGQADSPLHF. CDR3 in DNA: TGTGCCTGCCCTCGGGAGGGGCAGGCGGATTCACCCCTCCACTTT.

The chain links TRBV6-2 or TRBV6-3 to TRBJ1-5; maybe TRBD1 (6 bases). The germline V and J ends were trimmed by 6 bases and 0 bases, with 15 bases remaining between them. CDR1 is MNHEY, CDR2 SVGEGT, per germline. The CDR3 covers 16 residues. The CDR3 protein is CASSRPRGGSNQPQHF. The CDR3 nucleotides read TGTGCCAGCAGCCGACCTAGGGGGGGTAGCAATCAGCCCCAGCATTTT.

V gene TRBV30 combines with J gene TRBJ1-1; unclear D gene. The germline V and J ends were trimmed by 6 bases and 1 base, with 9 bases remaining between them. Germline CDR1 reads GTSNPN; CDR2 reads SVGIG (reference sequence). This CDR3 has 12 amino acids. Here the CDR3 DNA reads TGTGCCTGTCAACAGAGGAACACTGAAGCTTTCTTT. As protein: CACQQRNTEAFF.

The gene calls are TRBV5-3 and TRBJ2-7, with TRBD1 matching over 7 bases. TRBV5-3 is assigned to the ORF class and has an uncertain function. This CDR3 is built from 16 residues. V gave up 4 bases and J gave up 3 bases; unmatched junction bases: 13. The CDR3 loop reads CARSMFRDRGLYEQYF. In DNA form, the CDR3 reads TGTGCCAGAAGCATGTTCCGGGACAGAGGACTCTACGAGCAGTACTTC.

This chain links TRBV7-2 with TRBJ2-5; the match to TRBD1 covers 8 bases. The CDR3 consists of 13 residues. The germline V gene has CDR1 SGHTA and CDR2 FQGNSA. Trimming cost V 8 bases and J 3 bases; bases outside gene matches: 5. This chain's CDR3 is CASGPGGKETQYF. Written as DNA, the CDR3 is TGTGCCAGCGGACCAGGGGGCAAAGAGACCCAGTACTTC.

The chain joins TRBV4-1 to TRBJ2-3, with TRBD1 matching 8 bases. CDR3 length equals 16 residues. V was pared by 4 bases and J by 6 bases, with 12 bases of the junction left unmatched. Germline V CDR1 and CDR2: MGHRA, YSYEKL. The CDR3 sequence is CASSLSDRGFGDTQYF. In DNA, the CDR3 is TGCGCCAGCAGCCTATCCGACAGGGGATTCGGTGATACGCAGTATTTT.

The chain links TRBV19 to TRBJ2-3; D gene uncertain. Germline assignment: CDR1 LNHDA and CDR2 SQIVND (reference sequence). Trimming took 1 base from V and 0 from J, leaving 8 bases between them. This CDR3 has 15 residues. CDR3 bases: TGTGCCAGTAGTATAGGTACAGCGAGCACAGATACGCAGTATTTT. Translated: CASSIGTASTDTQYF.

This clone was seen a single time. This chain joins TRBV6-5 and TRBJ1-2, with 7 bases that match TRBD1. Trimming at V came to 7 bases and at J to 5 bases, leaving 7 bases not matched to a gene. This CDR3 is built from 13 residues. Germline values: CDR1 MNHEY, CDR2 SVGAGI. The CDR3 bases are TGTGCCAGCACCCGCACAGGGGAGTATGGCTACACCTTC. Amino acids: CASTRTGEYGYTF.

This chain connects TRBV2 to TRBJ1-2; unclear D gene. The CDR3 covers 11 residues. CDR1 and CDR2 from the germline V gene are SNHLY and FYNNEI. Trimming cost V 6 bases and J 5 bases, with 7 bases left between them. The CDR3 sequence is CASSAEYGYTF. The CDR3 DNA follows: TGTGCCAGCAGCGCGGAGTATGGCTACACCTTC.

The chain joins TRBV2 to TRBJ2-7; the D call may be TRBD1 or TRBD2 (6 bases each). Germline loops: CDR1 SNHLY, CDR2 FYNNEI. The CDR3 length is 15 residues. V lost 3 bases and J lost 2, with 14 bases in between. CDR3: CASSDWGALTYEQYF. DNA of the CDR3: TGTGCCAGCAGTGATTGGGGGGCGTTGACCTACGAGCAGTACTTC. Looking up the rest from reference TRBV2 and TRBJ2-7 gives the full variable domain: EPEVTQTPSHQVTQMGQEVILRCVPISNHLYFYWYRQILGQKVEFLVSFYNNEISEKSEIFDDQFSVERPDGSNFTLKIRSTKLEDSAMYFCASSDWGALTYEQYFGPGTRLTVT.

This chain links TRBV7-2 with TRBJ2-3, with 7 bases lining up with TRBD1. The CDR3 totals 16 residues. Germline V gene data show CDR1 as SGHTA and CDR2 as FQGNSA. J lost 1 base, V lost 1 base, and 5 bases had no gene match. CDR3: CASSLGYQGGTDTQYF. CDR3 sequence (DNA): TGTGCCAGCAGCTTAGGTTACCAGGGGGGCACAGATACGCAGTATTTT.

This CDR3 reads CASSQPTGGFTEAFF. The CDR3 nucleotides are TGCGCCAGCAGCCAACCTACAGGGGGGTTTACTGAAGCTTTCTTT. The chain uses TRBV4-3 and TRBJ1-1; 8 positions agree with TRBD1. This CDR3 region has 15 residues. The J segment lost 5 bases and the V segment lost 2 bases, leaving 7 bases of the junction unmatched. Per germline, CDR1 LGHNA and CDR2 YSLEER.

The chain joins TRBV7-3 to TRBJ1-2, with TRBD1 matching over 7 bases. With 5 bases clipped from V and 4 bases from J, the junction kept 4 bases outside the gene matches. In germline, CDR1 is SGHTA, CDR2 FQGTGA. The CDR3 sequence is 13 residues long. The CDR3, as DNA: TGTGCCAGCAGCCTGGGACAGTTCTATGGCTACACCTTC. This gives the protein CASSLGQFYGYTF.